These 10 T cell receptor beta chains share one sample of origin, sequenced in a study of cytomegalovirus exposure and HLA in healthy donors. Primers: 60 Vbeta forward and 13 Jbeta reverse. Clones were sequenced by immunoSEQ multiplex PCR, and TCRdb holds only the in-frame ones, with some missing. The sample has 250,000 to 350,000 clones, roughly 80% seen once. The sequenced sample consisted of PBMCs. These receptors were obtained from a girl aged 2-9 years in good health and CMV-seronegative.

The V call is TRBV5-4, the J call TRBJ2-7, with 8 positions matching TRBD2. V shed 10 bases, J shed 7 bases, and the junction held 16 bases outside the gene matches. Germline loops: CDR1 SGHNT, CDR2 YYREEE (reference sequence). The CDR3 is 14 amino acids. The CDR3 sequence is CARGGIGIRKEQYF. As DNA, the CDR3 is TGTGCCCGGGGGGGGATTGGAATACGAAAGGAGCAGTACTTC. Full variable domain (outside the CDR3, taken from reference TRBV5-4 and TRBJ2-7): ETGVTQSPTHLIKTRGQQVTLRCSSQSGHNTVSWYQQALGQGPQFIFQYYREEENGRGNFPPRFSGLQFPNYSSELNVNALELDDSALYLCARGGIGIRKEQYFGPGTRLTVT.

The chain joins TRBV29-1 to TRBJ2-3; TRBD2 aligns across 7 bases. The CDR3 spans 13 residues. The junction had 9 bases not matched to a gene; V was cut back by 7 bases and J by 5 bases. CDR1 SQVTM and CDR2 ANQGSEA come from the germline V gene. The CDR3 bases are TGCAGCGGCGAGACTAGCTGGGGAGATACGCAGTATTTT. Residues: CSGETSWGDTQYF.

This sequence joins TRBV28 and TRBJ1-3; 12 nucleotides match TRBD1. The length of the CDR3 is 18 residues. With 4 bases clipped from V and 4 bases from J, the junction kept 11 bases outside the gene matches. Germline-derived CDR1 and CDR2 are MDHEN and SYDVKM. CDR3 sequence (DNA): TGTGCCAGCAGTTCCTCCGGGACAGGGGGCAGAACCGGAAACACCATATATTTT. Encoded protein: CASSSSGTGGRTGNTIYF.

The genes are TRBV5-1 and TRBJ1-5; D is perhaps TRBD1 (6 bases). Germline V gene sequence: CDR1 SGHRS, CDR2 YFSETQ. V was clipped by 0 bases and J by 1 base, with 11 bases between them. The CDR3 spans 16 residues. CDR3 loop: CASSLGTELSNQPQHF. CDR3 nucleotide sequence: TGCGCCAGCAGCTTGGGGACAGAATTAAGCAATCAGCCCCAGCATTTT.

DNA for the CDR3: TGTGCCAGCAGCGTAGCCACACAACCTAGGAATGAGCAGTTCTTC. This gives the protein CASSVATQPRNEQFF. The gene calls are TRBV9 and TRBJ2-1, with D hard to call. The germline V gene encodes CDR1 SGDLS and CDR2 YYNGEE. This CDR3 has 15 amino acids. V was pared by 0 bases and J by 7 bases, with 14 bases between.

V is TRBV19 and J is TRBJ1-2; D remains unclear. Germline-derived CDR1 and CDR2 are LNHDA and SQIVND (reference sequence). CDR3 length equals 13 residues. V was shortened by 6 bases and J by 5 bases, with 13 bases between the two germline ends. The CDR3 loop is CASSHSVEYGYTF. CDR3 sequence (DNA): TGTGCCAGTAGCCACTCGGTAGAGTATGGCTACACCTTC.

The rearrangement joins TRBV5-1 to TRBJ2-3; 10 nucleotides line up with TRBD1. This CDR3 has 19 amino acids. V lost 2 bases to trimming and J lost 0 bases; unmatched junction nucleotides: 12. The germline CDR1 and CDR2 sequences are SGHRS and YFSETQ. CDR3 DNA sequence: TGCGCCAGCAGCTTTCTTCGGTATAGGACAGGGGGAAGCACAGATACGCAGTATTTT. Its translation is CASSFLRYRTGGSTDTQYF.

As for this clone: The junction departs from the called germline gene at one end, perhaps through a read error. This chain links TRBV7-8 with TRBJ2-7; the match to TRBD1 covers 10 bases. This CDR3 spans 14 amino acids. Looked up from germline, CDR1 is SGHVS and CDR2 is FQNEAQ. The chain's CDR3 is CAGSSRDRGYEQYF. DNA of the CDR3: TGTGCCGGCAGCTCCCGGGACAGGGGTTACGAGCAGTACTTC.

The chain combines TRBV28 with TRBJ2-5, with TRBD1 as a possible D gene (6 bases). Trimming removed 6 bases at V and 5 bases at J, with 13 bases between. Germline CDR1 is MDHEN and CDR2 is SYDVKM. The CDR3 spans 13 residues. CDR3 DNA: TGTGCCAGCAGACAACAGGGATGGGAGACCCAGTACTTC. The encoded protein is CASRQQGWETQYF.

This clone was seen once. The rearrangement links TRBV5-5 to TRBJ2-5; D is uncertain. Germline values: CDR1 SGHKS, CDR2 YYEKEE (reference sequence). The CDR3 totals 13 residues. The V end was cut by 6 bases, the J end by 5 bases, with 14 bases between. CDR3 nucleotides: TGTGCCAGCAAACCTGTCCTACGGGAGACCCAGTACTTC. It specifies CASKPVLRETQYF.